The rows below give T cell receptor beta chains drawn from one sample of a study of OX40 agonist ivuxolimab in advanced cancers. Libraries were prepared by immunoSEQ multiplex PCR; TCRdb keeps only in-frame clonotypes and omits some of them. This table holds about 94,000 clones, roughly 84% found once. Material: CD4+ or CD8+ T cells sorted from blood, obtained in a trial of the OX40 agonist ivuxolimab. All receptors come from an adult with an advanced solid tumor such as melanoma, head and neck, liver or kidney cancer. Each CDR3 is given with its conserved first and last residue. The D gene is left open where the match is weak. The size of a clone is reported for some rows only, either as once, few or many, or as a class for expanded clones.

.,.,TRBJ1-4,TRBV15,CATSRVGSNNEKLFF,TGTGCCACCAGCAGAGTGGGGTCAAACAATGAAAAACTGTTTTTT
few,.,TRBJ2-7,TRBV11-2,CASSLGTVPGYEQYF,TGTGCCAGCAGCTTAGGCACGGTGCCGGGCTACGAGCAGTACTTC
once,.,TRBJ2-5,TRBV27,CASRYPGQETQYF,TGTGCCAGCAGGTATCCGGGACAAGAGACCCAGTACTTC
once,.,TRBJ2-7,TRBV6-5,CASSRGYEQYF,TGTGCCAGCAGTCGGGGTTACGAGCAGTACTTC
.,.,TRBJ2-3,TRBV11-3,CASSLDRLDTQYF,TGTGCCAGCAGCTTAGACCGGCTGGATACGCAGTATTTT
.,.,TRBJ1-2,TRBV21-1,CASSKGAPGGPDGYTF,TGTGCCAGCAGCAAAGGGGCCCCGGGGGGGCCGGATGGCTACACCTTC
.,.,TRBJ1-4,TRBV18,CASSTISLPATNEKLFF,TGTGCCAGCTCTACCATATCCCTGCCCGCAACTAATGAAAAACTGTTTTTT
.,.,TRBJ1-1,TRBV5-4,CASSPSGTRDTEAFF,TGTGCCAGCAGCCCATCCGGGACCCGGGACACTGAAGCTTTCTTT
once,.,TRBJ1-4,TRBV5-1,CASSPDGGVDEKLFF,TGCGCTAGCAGCCCGGACGGGGGAGTCGATGAAAAACTGTTTTTT
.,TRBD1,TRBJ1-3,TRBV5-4,CASSPSGQGTNTIYF,TGTGCCAGCAGCCCCTCGGGACAGGGGACAAACACCATATATTTT
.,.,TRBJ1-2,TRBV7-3,CASSLGNYGYTF,TGTGCCAGCAGCTTAGGGAACTATGGCTACACCTTC
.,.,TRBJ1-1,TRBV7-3,CASSFREGVDTEAFF,TGTGCCAGCAGCTTCAGGGAAGGGGTTGACACTGAAGCTTTCTTT
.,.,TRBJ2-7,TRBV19,CASSIGGASYEQYF,TGTGCCAGTAGTATCGGGGGCGCGTCTTACGAGCAGTACTTC
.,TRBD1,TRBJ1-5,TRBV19,CASSIGGTVRQPQHF,TGTGCCAGTAGTATAGGAGGGACAGTCAGACAGCCCCAGCATTTT